This TCR beta chain was sequenced for a study of T cell changes during pregnancy in multiple sclerosis. This clone has just one count. Profiled with immunoSEQ multiplex PCR; TCRdb holds only in-frame clones, not every one. The sample has under 100,000 clones; about 96% are singletons. The origin of this receptor is a female donor with multiple sclerosis, enrolled in a pregnancy study. The sample here was peripheral blood, taken in the second trimester of pregnancy.

Here the CDR3 DNA reads TGTGCCACCCAGGGGGCTCCCAATCAGCCCCAGCATTTT. Translation: CATQGAPNQPQHF. The chain couples TRBV2 to TRBJ1-5, with 8 bases aligning to TRBD1. The V and J ends lost 10 bases and 3 bases, in that order; junction bases with no gene match: 5. The CDR3 contains 13 residues. Germline loops: CDR1 SNHLY, CDR2 FYNNEI. Full variable domain (rest looked up from reference TRBV2 and TRBJ1-5): EPEVTQTPSHQVTQMGQEVILRCVPISNHLYFYWYRQILGQKVEFLVSFYNNEISEKSEIFDDQFSVERPDGSNFTLKIRSTKLEDSAMYFCATQGAPNQPQHFGDGTRLSIL.